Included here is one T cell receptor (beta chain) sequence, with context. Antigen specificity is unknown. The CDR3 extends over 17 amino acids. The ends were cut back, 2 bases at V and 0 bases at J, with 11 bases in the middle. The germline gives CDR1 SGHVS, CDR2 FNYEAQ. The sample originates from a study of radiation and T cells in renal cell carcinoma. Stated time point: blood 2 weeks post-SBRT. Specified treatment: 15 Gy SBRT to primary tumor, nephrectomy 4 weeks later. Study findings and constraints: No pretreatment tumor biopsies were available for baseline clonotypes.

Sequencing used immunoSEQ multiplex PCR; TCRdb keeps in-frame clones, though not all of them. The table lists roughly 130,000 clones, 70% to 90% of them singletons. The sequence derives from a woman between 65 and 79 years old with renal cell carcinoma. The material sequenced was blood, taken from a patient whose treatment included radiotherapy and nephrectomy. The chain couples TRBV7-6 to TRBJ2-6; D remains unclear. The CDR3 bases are TGTGCCAGCAGCTTATCACCGTGGCGCTCTGGGGCCAACGTCCTGACTTTC. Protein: CASSLSPWRSGANVLTF.